This T cell receptor (beta chain) is drawn from a study of CD4 T cells in relation to SARS-CoV-2 and coronaviruses. The wider study: PBMCs were cultured with antigen for roughly nine days before TCR beta sequencing.

Produced via immunoSEQ multiplex PCR; TCRdb's table is partial and in-frame only. The sample shows around 45,000 clones, about 80% of them seen only once. Germline CDR1 reads DFQATT; CDR2 reads SNEGSKA (reference sequence). V lost 3 bases and J lost 8, with 10 bases in between. The CDR3 sequence is 11 residues long. About this clone itself: What it binds is not known.

Sequencing was done on a sample of naive CD4+ T cells from PBMCs, cultured in vitro. Indicated subset: naive CD4+ T cells isolated by negative enrichment. The source of this sequence is an adult with COVID-19. The gene calls are TRBV20-1 and TRBJ1-2, with D possibly TRBD1 on 5 matching bases. CDR3 residues: CSARGPQGYTF. DNA of the CDR3: TGCAGTGCTAGGGGACCACAGGGCTACACCTTC.